This T cell receptor (beta chain) was found in a study of CXCR3-negative and CXCR3-positive naive CD8 T cells. Libraries of TRB cDNA were made by 5' RACE and carried UMIs. From the 5' RACE reads, TCRdb lists one entry per CDR3 protein and no DNA. The table counts roughly 70,000 distinct CDR3 sequences; roughly 1.5% lies in the top ten. Findings of the study overall: Comparably high diversity marked both naive subsets, whereas memory CD8+ cells had much lower diversity. Hydrophobicity of TRB CDR3s was greater in CXCR3-positive naive cells than in CXCR3-negative naive cells.

A remark on this clonotype: Its cognate antigen is unknown.

The CDR3 spans 15 residues. Germline CDR1 KGHSH, CDR2 LQKENI. The sequenced sample was naive CXCR3- CD8+ T cells from blood. Subset described: CD45RO-CCR7+CD27+CD95- naive CD8+ T cells lacking CXCR3 (TNR3-). The source is a human donor in good health. Some clones in this sample may be carry-over from other donors' samples. The chain couples TRBV18 to TRBJ2-1; the TCRdb call, TRBD1, lacks DNA for checking. CDR3 sequence: CASSPEQGAYNEQFF.